The present T cell receptor beta chain was sequenced within a study of T cell changes during pregnancy in multiple sclerosis. Produced via immunoSEQ multiplex PCR; TCRdb's table is partial and in-frame only. The sample shows approximately 70,000 clones, 92% of them seen only once. CDR1 LNHDA and CDR2 SQIVND come from the germline V gene (reference sequence). The CDR3 runs 15 residues. With 1 base removed from V and 4 bases from J, the gap between germline ends came to 8 bases. The TCR originated in a female donor in good health, enrolled as a control in a pregnancy study. This sample comprised peripheral blood, obtained in the second trimester of pregnancy. The rearrangement links TRBV19 to TRBJ2-6; D is unclear. The CDR3 here is CASSIVQTGANVLTF. The CDR3 coding sequence is TGTGCCAGTAGTATAGTACAAACCGGGGCCAACGTCCTGACTTTC.